This T cell receptor beta chain originates from a study of T-cell memory formation after mild COVID-19. Study-level information: Among the donors, TCR clusters were largely specific to each donor.

As regards this clonotype: The antigen remains undetermined.

Using its own MiXCR run on the 5' RACE reads, TCRdb lists one record per CDR3 protein. The sample holds 200,000 to 250,000 distinct CDR3 sequences, over 9% seen once. CDR1 is DFQATT, CDR2 SNEGSKA, per germline (reference sequence). V dropped 3 bases and J dropped 7; count of bases not matched to a gene: 13. CDR3 length: 15 residues. Findings and caveats of the study: Pre-infection memory contained some responding clones, which suggested that cross-reactive memory had joined.

The sample taken for sequencing was PBMCs or a T cell subset sorted from them (not recorded which). This receptor was obtained from a man in his late teens or twenties who had mild COVID-19 (a few samples of this study predate the infection). Cell type and time point are not known. The chain carries TRBV20-1 and TRBJ2-7; 9 bases fit TRBD1. CDR3 nucleotides: TGCAGTGCTAGTATTGCTAGACAGGGGGTTGTGGAGCAGTACTTC. This translates into CSASIARQGVVEQYF.